This TCR beta chain was found in a study of blood T cell repertoires in COVID-19. About the study: COVID-19 samples, acute and convalescent, were from the United States, Italy and Spain. T cells, B-cell-depleted T cells, or PBMCs supplied cDNA or gDNA.

The CDR3 length is 16 residues. Germline V gene lookup returns CDR1 LGHNT and CDR2 FRNRAP. With 1 base removed from V and 6 bases from J, the gap between germline ends came to 19 bases. Original handling: Amplified reference gene primers provided the basis for estimating nucleated cell counts. Profiling relied on immunoSEQ multiplex PCR, and the TCRdb table lists in-frame clones only, not all of them. The D gene and trimming were derived from the DNA, and the V and J assignments and clone size from that table. The sample includes more than 250,000 clones, 88% of them seen just once. Sequencing was done on a sample of peripheral blood. V is TRBV12-5 and J is TRBJ2-7; D perhaps matches TRBD2 (5 bases). The receptor was derived from a human donor in a cohort sampled during active COVID-19. CDR3 sequence reads: CASGLAVTREPSEQYF. In DNA, the CDR3 is TGTGCTAGTGGTTTGGCAGTAACGAGGGAACCAAGCGAGCAGTACTTC.